This T cell receptor beta chain comes out of a study of blood T cell repertoires in COVID-19 (dated by TCRdb to 2018 to 2021). Regarding the study in general: Samples covering the acute and convalescent phases of COVID-19 were provided by collaborators in the United States, Italy and Spain. Sample metadata almost always included a de-identified subject ID, COVID-19 status, age in years and sex. Deeply sampled blood TCRbeta repertoires from subjects exposed to, actively infected with, or recovered from COVID-19 were included in the dataset. The samples were drawn from the first 160 participants of the ongoing ImmuneRACE study and from 1,254 subjects provided by 6 global collaborators. The repertoires were released in a freely available public database meant as a resource for research on the immune response to SARS-CoV-2. The prospective study material was composed of cDNA or gDNA derived from T cells, B-cell-depleted T cells, or PBMCs. Where available, HLA class I and class II types were obtained from metadata supplied by the sample provider rather than from assay-based typing.

The immunoSEQ Assay, a bias-controlled multiplex PCR, was used to amplify TCRbeta CDR3 regions from genomic DNA. In the paper's pipeline: The number of nucleated cells in each sample was estimated from the amplification of reference gene primers within the assay. Sequence reads were collapsed and filtered to measure the absolute abundance of every unique TCRbeta CDR3 rearrangement. For each sample, productive Simpson clonality was calculated by taking the square root of Simpson's diversity index across productive rearrangements. The clones in this table, taken by TCRdb from immuneACCESS, are in-frame only. Not every clone is retained; where verified, under half of the shortfall comes from an unresolved V gene, and the cause of the rest is unknown. V and J calls and clone size follow that table, whereas D and trimming were derived from the DNA. This sample has some 290,000 clones in its table, and around nine tenths of those were observed once. Of the sample, around 10% is held by the ten largest clones.

Findings and caveats that apply to the study as a whole: The quantity of clinical and demographic metadata differed by source and by participant and was supplied without curation.

At one collaborating source in Seattle, patients were enrolled during active infection and were followed longitudinally through the course of disease. Collaborating institutions collected whole blood in K2EDTA tubes following their own protocols. For TCRbeta analysis, collaborator samples were shipped as frozen whole blood, as isolated PBMCs, or as DNA extracted from either sample type. The germline V gene (reference sequence) sets CDR1 to LGHDT and CDR2 to YNNKEL. The CDR3 covers 15 residues, taking in both the cysteine and the phenylalanine. Only the CDR3 region is kept as DNA, spanning 45 bases read in frame from base 1. V and J are trimmed by 2 bases and 0 bases, and the gene matches miss 4 bases of the junction. In regard to this clone: Its antigen remains undetermined. Base qualities were left out, and no much larger clone turns up one base away.

Material: peripheral blood. The chain uses TRBV3-1 (or the pseudogene TRBV3-2) and TRBJ2-7, and 7 junction bases match TRBD1. The sequence was obtained from a woman under 40 with COVID-19, enrolled during active disease. DNA sequence: TGTGCCAGCAGCCAAACGCAGGGGGACTCCTACGAGCAGTACTTC. This is translated as CASSQTQGDSYEQYF.